A single sample gave rise to the 24 T cell receptor beta chains below, sequenced in a study of early T cells in non-severe SARS-CoV-2 infection. TCRdb reprocessed the 5' RACE reads via MiXCR and lists one record per CDR3 protein. The table lists approximately 20,000 distinct CDR3 sequences, over 4% of them singletons, with over 7% in the top ten. The sequenced sample consisted of whole blood. The origin of the receptors is an adult who was a healthcare worker with PCR-confirmed SARS-CoV-2 infection or an uninfected control (not recorded which).

This clonotype was detected ten times or more. The chain combines TRBV20-1 with TRBJ1-4, with TRBD1 identical over 7 bases. Germline assignment: CDR1 DFQATT and CDR2 SNEGSKA (reference sequence). Trimming took 1 base from V and 8 from J; bases not matched to a gene: 10. There are 15 residues in the CDR3. CDR3 in amino acids: CSARATGVPGEKLFF. The CDR3 DNA reads TGCAGTGCTAGAGCCACAGGGGTTCCAGGCGAAAAACTGTTTTTT.

Many counts were recorded for this clonotype. The chain carries TRBV29-1 and TRBJ1-2; D perhaps matches TRBD1 (5 bases). V dropped 4 bases and J dropped 2 bases, with 17 bases sitting between them. The CDR3 has 15 amino acids. From germline, CDR1 is SQVTM and CDR2 ANQGSEA. The CDR3 nucleotides read TGCAGCGTTGGGCAACCGGGACTGAAAAACTATGGCTACACCTTC. It is translated as CSVGQPGLKNYGYTF.

This clonotype has at least ten counts. The J gene is TRBJ2-7, the V gene TRBV11-2; a weak D match, TRBD1 (6 bases). Deletions cut 0 bases from V and 3 bases from J, with 12 bases between. This CDR3 spans 15 amino acids. From germline, CDR1 is SGHAT and CDR2 FQNNGV. The CDR3 DNA is TGTGCCAGCAGCTTAGACCAGGGGAAGTTCTACGAGCAGTACTTC. Translating it yields CASSLDQGKFYEQYF.

The chain uses TRBV19 and TRBJ1-5; no definite D call. Trimming removed 4 bases from V and 6 bases from J, with 19 bases in between. This CDR3 region has 16 residues. Germline CDR1 is LNHDA and CDR2 is SQIVND (reference sequence). CDR3 bases: TGTGCCAGTAGTACTCCGCCGGAGTCCGACGGTCAGCCCCAGCATTTT. It yields the protein CASSTPPESDGQPQHF. The full variable domain, its missing parts supplied by reference TRBV19 and TRBJ1-5, is DGGITQSPKYLFRKEGQNVTLSCEQNLNHDAMYWYRQDPGQGLRLIYYSQIVNDFQKGDIAEGYSVSREKKESFPLTVTSAQKNPTAFYLCASSTPPESDGQPQHFGDGTRLSIL.

In this sample, this clonotype turned up many times. The chain couples TRBV7-2 to TRBJ2-5; no reliable D call. V was trimmed by 5 bases and J by 2 bases, leaving 0 bases between them. The length of the CDR3 is 10 residues. Per germline, CDR1 SGHTA and CDR2 FQGNSA. The CDR3 here is CASSQETQYF. CDR3 in DNA: TGTGCCAGCAGCCAAGAGACCCAGTACTTC.

This clonotype is medium-sized by share. This chain uses TRBV7-9 with TRBJ1-1; D remains unclear. Germline V gene lookup returns CDR1 SEHNR and CDR2 FQNEAQ (reference sequence). The CDR3 loop spans 13 amino acids. The V end lost 2 bases, the J end lost 4 bases, and 8 bases lay between the germline ends. The CDR3 spells CASSLYSGTEAFF. DNA of the CDR3: TGTGCCAGCAGCTTATACAGCGGCACTGAAGCTTTCTTT.

Ten or more counts support this clonotype. This chain joins TRBV4-3 and TRBJ1-1; 7 nucleotides align to TRBD1. CDR1 is LGHNA, CDR2 YSLEER, per germline. Trimming cost V 3 bases and J 0 bases; bases outside gene matches: 13. CDR3 size: 18 residues. The CDR3 region has the DNA TGCGCCAGCAGCCACGTGACAGGGACTTGGGAGGTGAACACTGAAGCTTTCTTT. Residues: CASSHVTGTWEVNTEAFF.

In its sample, this clonotype was seen many times. The CDR3 nucleotides are TGTGCCAGCAGTTACGGCTTAGAGCCCCAGCATTTT. Its translation is CASSYGLEPQHF. The V call is TRBV6-6, the J call TRBJ1-5; no clear D gene. V was trimmed by 2 bases and J by 8 bases, leaving 7 bases between them. CDR3 length: 12 residues. The germline V gene has CDR1 MNHNY and CDR2 SVGAGI (reference sequence).

This clonotype has at least ten counts. The chain uses TRBV12-3 or TRBV12-4 and TRBJ2-7; 7 bases fit TRBD1. This CDR3 has 14 amino acids. Losses at the gene ends were 5 bases for V and 5 bases for J; bases not matched to a gene: 9. The CDR3 bases are TGTGCCAGCAGTCCCGGGACAGTGATCCACGAGCAGTACTTC. Translating it yields CASSPGTVIHEQYF.

By sample fraction, this clonotype is medium-sized (0.01 to 0.1%). V is TRBV6-6 and J is TRBJ1-5; the D is unclear. Germline values: CDR1 MNHNY, CDR2 SVGAGI (reference sequence). V was cut by 7 bases and J by 6 bases, with 10 bases left in between. The CDR3 loop spans 12 amino acids. The CDR3 spells CASNEMGQPQHF. CDR3 nucleotide sequence: TGTGCCAGCAATGAGATGGGTCAGCCCCAGCATTTT.

The sample holds many counts of this clonotype. The V gene is TRBV6-1, the J gene TRBJ2-7; D uncertain. V was pared by 2 bases and J by 2 bases, with 10 bases between. Germline V gene sequence: CDR1 MNHNS, CDR2 SASEGT. The length of the CDR3 is 14 residues. The CDR3 DNA reads as TGTGCCAGCAGTGAAACCCTAGGGCCCTACGAGCAGTACTTC. Translated, it gives CASSETLGPYEQYF.

This clonotype has at least ten counts. V and J are TRBV9 and TRBJ1-1, with 8 bases identical to TRBD1. Trimming took 4 bases from V and 2 from J; bases not matched to a gene: 10. CDR3 length: 16 amino acids. Germline CDR1 is SGDLS and CDR2 is YYNGEE. The CDR3 DNA is TGTGCCAGCAGCAGTAAGACAGGGGTCGGAAACACTGAAGCTTTCTTT. As protein: CASSSKTGVGNTEAFF.

Ten or more counts support this clonotype. V is TRBV6-1 and J is TRBJ1-5; 8 bases map to TRBD1. The CDR3 has 14 amino acids. CDR1 is MNHNS and CDR2 is SASEGT in the germline V gene. V trimming: 6 bases; J trimming: 3 bases; junction bases outside the gene matches: 4. Written as DNA, the CDR3 is TGTGCCAGCAGGACAGGGGAGGTCAATCAGCCCCAGCATTTT. Its translation is CASRTGEVNQPQHF.

The table lists this clonotype with many counts. The chain links TRBV5-1 to TRBJ2-1; D ambiguous. Between the trimmed V and J ends, which lost 1 base and 8 bases, there was a span of 13 bases. The CDR3 spans 14 residues. Germline V gene sequence: CDR1 SGHRS, CDR2 YFSETQ. CDR3 bases: TGCGCCAGCAGCTTGATTCCGTTGCGTGATGAGCAGTTCTTC. Its protein is CASSLIPLRDEQFF.

This clonotype was observed at least ten times. The rearrangement links TRBV7-9 to TRBJ2-1; 8 positions agree with TRBD1. This CDR3 spans 16 amino acids. V trimming: 1 base; J trimming: 4 bases; junction bases outside the gene matches: 6. The germline gives CDR1 SEHNR, CDR2 FQNEAQ (reference sequence). The DNA of the CDR3 is TGTGCCAGCAGCTTAGAACGGACAGGGAGGTACAATGAGCAGTTCTTC. As protein: CASSLERTGRYNEQFF.

This clonotype occurred many times. The chain's CDR3 is CASSESKGGQAGGEQFF. The CDR3 DNA is TGCGCCAGCAGTGAGTCGAAGGGCGGACAGGCGGGCGGTGAGCAGTTCTTC. The chain is built from TRBV10-1 and TRBJ2-1; TRBD1 agrees at 7 bases. The CDR3 spans 17 residues. Looked up from germline, CDR1 is WNHNN and CDR2 is SYGVQD (reference sequence). J was trimmed by 9 bases and V by 0 bases; bases with no gene match: 14.

This clonotype was detected ten times or more. This chain joins TRBV12-3 or TRBV12-4 and TRBJ1-5; the D gene is possibly TRBD1 (6 bases). CDR3 length: 14 residues. The V end was cut by 5 bases, the J end by 6 bases, with 14 bases between. CDR3 DNA sequence: TGTGCCAGCAGTCGACAGGAGAATACTCAGCCCCAGCATTTT. Translating it yields CASSRQENTQPQHF.

This clonotype appeared many times. The chain links TRBV6-6 to TRBJ2-3, with D possibly matching TRBD1 (6 bases). V lost 8 bases, J lost 3 bases, and 9 bases lay in between. The CDR3 runs 12 residues. Per germline, CDR1 MNHNY and CDR2 SVGAGI (reference sequence). CDR3 in amino acids: CASHRETDTQYF. The CDR3 DNA reads TGTGCCAGCCACAGGGAAACAGATACGCAGTATTTT.

The chain links TRBV7-6 to TRBJ2-7, with D hard to call. Germline CDR1 is SGHVS and CDR2 is FNYEAQ. The V and J ends lost 6 bases and 2 bases respectively, with 11 bases between them. The CDR3 contains 13 residues. CDR3 DNA sequence: TGTGCCAGCAGTCCCAGTTCCCCCTACGAGCAGTACTTC. It specifies CASSPSSPYEQYF.

This clonotype was counted ten times or more. The V call is TRBV7-2, the J call TRBJ1-2; D uncertain. CDR1 and CDR2 (germline): SGHTA, FQGNSA. Trimming removed 6 bases at V and 1 base at J, with 9 bases between. The CDR3 covers 13 residues. DNA for the CDR3: TGTGCCAGCAGACAAACCTTTAACTATGGCTACACCTTC. As protein: CASRQTFNYGYTF.

This clonotype has a handful of counts. A junction boundary mismatches the germline segment, possibly from a read error. The chain has TRBV12-3 or TRBV12-4 and TRBJ2-1, with D unclear. This CDR3 is 12 amino acids long. The CDR3 nucleotides read TGTGCCAGCAGTCCACCGTACACTGAGCAGTTCTTC. It yields the protein CASSPPYTEQFF.

This clonotype was counted ten times or more. V usage is TRBV5-1 and J usage is TRBJ1-1; D not resolved. V was shortened by 0 bases and J by 5 bases, with 14 bases between the two germline ends. Germline assignment: CDR1 SGHRS and CDR2 YFSETQ. The CDR3 sequence is 15 residues long. The CDR3 DNA is TGCGCCAGCAGCTTGGCGTGGGGTGCGAGAACTGAAGCTTTCTTT. This gives the protein CASSLAWGARTEAFF.

This clonotype was counted many times. The chain is built from TRBV27 and TRBJ1-5, with 8 bases lining up with TRBD1. Losses at the gene ends were 3 bases for V and 2 bases for J; bases not matched to a gene: 9. CDR3 length equals 17 residues. Germline-derived CDR1 and CDR2 are MNHEY and SMNVEV (reference sequence). CDR3 sequence reads: CASSLWQGAGGNQPQHF. The CDR3 coding sequence is TGTGCCAGCAGTTTGTGGCAGGGGGCAGGGGGCAATCAGCCCCAGCATTTT.

This clonotype was recorded at least ten times. V gene TRBV20-1 combines with J gene TRBJ2-7, with D possibly being TRBD2 (6 bases). The CDR3 loop spans 15 amino acids. The V gene lost 3 bases and the J gene lost 2 bases, with 17 bases spanning the gap. Looked up from germline, CDR1 is DFQATT and CDR2 is SNEGSKA (reference sequence). The CDR3 DNA is TGCAGTGCTAGTAAGGAGGGCGTAAATCCCTACGAGCAGTACTTC. Translating it yields CSASKEGVNPYEQYF.